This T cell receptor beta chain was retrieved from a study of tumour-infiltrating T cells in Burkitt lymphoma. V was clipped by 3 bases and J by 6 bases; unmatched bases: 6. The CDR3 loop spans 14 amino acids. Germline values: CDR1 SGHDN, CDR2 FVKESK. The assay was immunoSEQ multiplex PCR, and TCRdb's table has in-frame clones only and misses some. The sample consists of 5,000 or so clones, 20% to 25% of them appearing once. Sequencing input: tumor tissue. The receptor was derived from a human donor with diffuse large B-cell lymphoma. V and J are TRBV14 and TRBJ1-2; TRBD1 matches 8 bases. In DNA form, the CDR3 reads TGTGCCAGCAGCCAGAGTCCACAGGGGGATGGCTACACCTTC. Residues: CASSQSPQGDGYTF.